This note documents a single T cell receptor (beta chain) sequence. Its antigen remains unidentified. CDR1 is SEHNR, CDR2 FQNEAQ, per germline (reference sequence). V gave up 5 bases and J gave up 4 bases, with 11 bases separating them. The CDR3 spans 13 residues. These data come from a study of T cells in localized non-small cell lung cancer. Study-level findings and limits: Out of the top 100 tumor clones, a median roughly 58 were seen in adjacent lung.

TCRdb's table, derived via immunoSEQ multiplex PCR, lists solely in-frame clones and lacks some. The sample lists approximately 24,000 clones; approximately 90% were seen once. The gene calls are TRBV7-9 and TRBJ1-1; D remains ambiguous. The sequence was obtained from a female donor older than 55 with stage II squamous cell lung carcinoma. The specimen was peripheral blood, collected before any cancer treatment. The CDR3 is CASSRTWFTEAFF. The CDR3 DNA follows: TGTGCCAGCAGCCGGACCTGGTTCACTGAAGCTTTCTTT.